Listed below are T cell receptor beta chains from one sample, sequenced in a study of blood T cell repertoires in COVID-19. This table comes from immunoSEQ multiplex PCR, and its TCRdb copy is limited to in-frame clones, with some not included. The data hold some 200,000 clones, with roughly 80% observed a single time. The specimen sequenced was PBMCs or T cells enriched from blood (not recorded which). The source of these receptors is a man aged 35 to 55 who had recovered from COVID-19. Each CDR3 is given with its conserved first and last residue. D genes are given only for firm matches. The size entry is marked missing in some rows and otherwise reads once, few, many or a size class.

j_call	d_call	clone_size	v_call	cdr3_length	cdr3_nt	cdr3_aa
TRBJ1-1	TRBD1	few	TRBV30	13	TGTGCCTGGGCAGGGGGCGAGGACAGCGAAGCTTTCTTT	CAWAGGEDSEAFF
TRBJ2-1	.	.	TRBV19	16	TGTGCCAGTAGTATTTCCCTCCCTAGCTCCTACAATGAGCAGTTCTTC	CASSISLPSSYNEQFF
TRBJ2-7	TRBD2	.	TRBV2	14	TGTGCCAGCAGGGAGGGACTAGCCGACTACGAGCAGTACTTC	CASREGLADYEQYF
TRBJ2-3	.	.	TRBV11-2	17	TGTGCCAGCAGCTTAGATGTGCCAGGCCTAGCGACAGATACGCAGTATTTT	CASSLDVPGLATDTQYF
TRBJ2-7	TRBD1	.	TRBV19	16	TGTGCCAGTAGTATCTGGACAGGTCCCCAAATGGACGAGCAGTACTTC	CASSIWTGPQMDEQYF
TRBJ1-1	.	.	TRBV30	14	TGTGCCTGGAGTGTATGGCAATTGAACACTGAAGCTTTCTTT	CAWSVWQLNTEAFF
TRBJ2-1	.	few	TRBV4-3	14	TGCGCCAGCAGCCAAGCTAATCCAGGGGATGAGCAGTTCTTC	CASSQANPGDEQFF
TRBJ1-4	TRBD1	.	TRBV28	14	TGTGCCAGCAGTTTAGGGACAGGGGGAGAAAAACTGTTTTTT	CASSLGTGGEKLFF
TRBJ1-1	.	.	TRBV9	13	TGTGCCAGCAGCGTAGTTCAGGGCGGTGAAGCTTTCTTT	CASSVVQGGEAFF
TRBJ1-1	.	.	TRBV28	12	TGTGCCAGCAGTTTAGGAGACACTGAAGCTTTCTTT	CASSLGDTEAFF
TRBJ2-7	.	.	TRBV3-1/TRBV3-2	15	TGTGCCAGCAGCCAAAGGACTGGAAGAACCTACGAGCAGTACTTC	CASSQRTGRTYEQYF
TRBJ1-5	.	.	TRBV7-6	14	TGTGCCAGCAGCTTAAACGCAGGGCACCAGCCCCAGCATTTT	CASSLNAGHQPQHF
TRBJ2-2	.	.	TRBV9	14	TGTGCCAGCAGCGTAGAGCAGAACACCGGGGAGCTGTTTTTT	CASSVEQNTGELFF
TRBJ1-4	.	.	TRBV7-9	17	TGTGCCAGCAGCTTAGGCCCACAGGGAAGCTATAATGAAAAACTGTTTTTT	CASSLGPQGSYNEKLFF
TRBJ2-7	TRBD2	.	TRBV19	15	TGTGCCAGTAGTATCTCTCAGGGAGGGGCCTACGAGCAGTACTTC	CASSISQGGAYEQYF
TRBJ2-1	TRBD2	once	TRBV15	13	TGTGCCACCAGCAGGGGACTAGACAATGAGCAGTTCTTC	CATSRGLDNEQFF
TRBJ1-5	.	.	TRBV9	14	TGTGCCAGCAGCCCCCTACCTAGCAATCAGCCCCAGCATTTT	CASSPLPSNQPQHF
TRBJ2-5	.	.	TRBV29-1	13	TGCAGCGTCCAGGTCGAAGTCCAAGAGACCCAGTACTTC	CSVQVEVQETQYF
TRBJ2-7	TRBD1	few	TRBV6-5	15	TGTGCCAGCAGTCCTGGATGGGACAGCTCCTACGAGCAGTACTTC	CASSPGWDSSYEQYF
TRBJ1-2	.	.	TRBV28	14	TGTGCCAGCAAATCTGGAGGGGCGTTCTATGGCTACACCTTC	CASKSGGAFYGYTF
TRBJ1-6	.	.	TRBV11-2	12	TGTGCCAGCAGCTTATTGAACTCCCACCTCCACTTT	CASSLLNSHLHF
TRBJ2-5	.	.	TRBV7-3	13	TGTGCCAGCAGCTCCGGGCAGGGGCAGACCCAGTACTTC	CASSSGQGQTQYF